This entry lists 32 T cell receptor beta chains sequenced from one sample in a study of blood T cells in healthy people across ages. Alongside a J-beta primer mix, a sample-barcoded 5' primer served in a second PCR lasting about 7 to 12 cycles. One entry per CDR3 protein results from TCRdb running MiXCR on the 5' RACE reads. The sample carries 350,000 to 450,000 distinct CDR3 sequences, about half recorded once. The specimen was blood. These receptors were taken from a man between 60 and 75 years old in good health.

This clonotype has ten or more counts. The CDR3 loop reads CASSLGGSGQETQYF. The CDR3, as DNA: TGTGCCAGCAGCTTAGGTGGTAGCGGACAAGAGACCCAGTACTTC. V is TRBV7-6 and J is TRBJ2-5, with D tentatively TRBD2 (6 bases). This CDR3 is 15 amino acids long. Trimming stripped 1 base from V and 2 bases from J, with 11 bases between. The germline V gene encodes CDR1 SGHVS and CDR2 FNYEAQ.

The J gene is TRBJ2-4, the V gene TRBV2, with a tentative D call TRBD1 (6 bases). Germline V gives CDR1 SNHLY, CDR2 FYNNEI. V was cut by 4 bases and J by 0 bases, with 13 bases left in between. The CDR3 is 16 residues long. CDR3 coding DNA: TGTGCCAGCAGTGCGGACAGTCGCCTAGCCAAAAACATTCAGTACTTC. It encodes CASSADSRLAKNIQYF.

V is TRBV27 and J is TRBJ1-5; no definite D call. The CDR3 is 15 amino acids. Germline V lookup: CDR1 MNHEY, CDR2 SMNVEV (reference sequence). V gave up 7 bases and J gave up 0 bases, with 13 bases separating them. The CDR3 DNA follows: TGTGCCAGCAAGGCGGGCTTATCTAGCAATCAGCCCCAGCATTTT. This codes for CASKAGLSSNQPQHF.

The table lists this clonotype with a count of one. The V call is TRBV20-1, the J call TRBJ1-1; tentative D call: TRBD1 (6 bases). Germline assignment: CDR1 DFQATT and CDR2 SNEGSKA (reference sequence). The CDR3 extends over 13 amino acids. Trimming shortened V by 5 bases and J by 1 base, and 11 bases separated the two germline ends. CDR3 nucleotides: TGCAGTGCTTTTAGGGGGACGAACACTGAAGCTTTCTTT. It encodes CSAFRGTNTEAFF.

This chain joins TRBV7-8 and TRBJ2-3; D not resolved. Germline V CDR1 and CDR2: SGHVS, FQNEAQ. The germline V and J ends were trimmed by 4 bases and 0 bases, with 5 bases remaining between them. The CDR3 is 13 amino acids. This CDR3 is CASSYHSTDTQYF. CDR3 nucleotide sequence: TGTGCCAGCAGCTACCACAGCACAGATACGCAGTATTTT.

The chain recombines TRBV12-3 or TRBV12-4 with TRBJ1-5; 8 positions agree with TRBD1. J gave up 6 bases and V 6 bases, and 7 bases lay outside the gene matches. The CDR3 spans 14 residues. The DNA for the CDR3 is TGTGCCAGCAGGTTCGGACAGGGTGGTCAGCCCCAGCATTTT. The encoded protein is CASRFGQGGQPQHF.

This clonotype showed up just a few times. CDR3 in amino acids: CSVDSGAPYGYTF. CDR3 sequence (DNA): TGCAGCGTTGATAGCGGGGCCCCCTATGGCTACACCTTC. V usage is TRBV29-1 and J usage is TRBJ1-2; D is possibly TRBD1 (5 bases). CDR1 and CDR2 (germline): SQVTM, ANQGSEA. V lost 3 bases to trimming and J lost 4 bases, with 12 bases between them. The CDR3 sequence is 13 residues long.

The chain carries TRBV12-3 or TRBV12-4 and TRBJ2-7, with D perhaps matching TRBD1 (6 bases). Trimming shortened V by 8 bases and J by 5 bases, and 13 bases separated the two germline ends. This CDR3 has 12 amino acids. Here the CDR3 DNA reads TGTGCCAGCGGGATGAACAGGGACGAGCAGTACTTC. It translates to CASGMNRDEQYF.

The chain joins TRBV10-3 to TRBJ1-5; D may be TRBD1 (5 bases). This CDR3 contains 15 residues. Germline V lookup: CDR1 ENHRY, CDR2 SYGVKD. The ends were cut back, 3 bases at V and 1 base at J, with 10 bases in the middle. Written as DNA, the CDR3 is TGTGCCATCAGTGATGGGCAGGGAAGCAATCAGCCCCAGCATTTT. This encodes CAISDGQGSNQPQHF.

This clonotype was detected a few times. CDR3 sequence: CSGRDRAYEQYF. In DNA, the CDR3 is TGCAGCGGCCGGGACAGGGCCTACGAGCAGTACTTC. This chain joins TRBV29-1 and TRBJ2-7; 9 nucleotides line up with TRBD1. The CDR3 consists of 12 residues. Germline lookup yields CDR1 SQVTM and CDR2 ANQGSEA. With V trimmed by 7 bases and J by 2 bases, 3 bases remained unmatched.

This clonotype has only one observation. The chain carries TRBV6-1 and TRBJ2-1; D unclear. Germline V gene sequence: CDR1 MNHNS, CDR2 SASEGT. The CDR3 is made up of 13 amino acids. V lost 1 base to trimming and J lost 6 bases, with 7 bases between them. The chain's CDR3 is CASSEETANEQFF. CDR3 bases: TGTGCCAGCAGTGAAGAGACGGCCAATGAGCAGTTCTTC.

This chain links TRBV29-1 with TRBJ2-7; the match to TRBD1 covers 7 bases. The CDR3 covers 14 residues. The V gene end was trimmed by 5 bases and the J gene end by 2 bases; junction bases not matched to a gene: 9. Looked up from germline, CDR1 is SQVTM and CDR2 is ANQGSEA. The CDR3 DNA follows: TGCAGCGTTTCCGGACAGGAACACGCCTACGAGCAGTACTTC. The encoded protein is CSVSGQEHAYEQYF.

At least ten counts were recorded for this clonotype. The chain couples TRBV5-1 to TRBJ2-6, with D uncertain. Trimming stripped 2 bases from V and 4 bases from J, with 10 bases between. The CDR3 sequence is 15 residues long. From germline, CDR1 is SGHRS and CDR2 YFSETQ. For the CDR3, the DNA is TGCGCCAGCAGCTTAATGGCTGCGGGGGCCAACGTCCTGACTTTC. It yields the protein CASSLMAAGANVLTF.

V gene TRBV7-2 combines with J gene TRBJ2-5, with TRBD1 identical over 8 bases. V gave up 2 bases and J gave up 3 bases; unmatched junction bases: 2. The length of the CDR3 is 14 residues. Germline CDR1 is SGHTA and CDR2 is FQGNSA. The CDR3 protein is CASSLQDREETQYF. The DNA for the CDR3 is TGTGCCAGCAGCTTACAGGACAGGGAAGAGACCCAGTACTTC.

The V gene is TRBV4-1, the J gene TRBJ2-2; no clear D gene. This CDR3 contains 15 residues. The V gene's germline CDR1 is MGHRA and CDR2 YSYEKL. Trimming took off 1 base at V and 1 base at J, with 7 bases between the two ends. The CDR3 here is CASSQAVRNTGELFF. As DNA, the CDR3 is TGCGCCAGCAGCCAAGCAGTCAGGAACACCGGGGAGCTGTTTTTT.

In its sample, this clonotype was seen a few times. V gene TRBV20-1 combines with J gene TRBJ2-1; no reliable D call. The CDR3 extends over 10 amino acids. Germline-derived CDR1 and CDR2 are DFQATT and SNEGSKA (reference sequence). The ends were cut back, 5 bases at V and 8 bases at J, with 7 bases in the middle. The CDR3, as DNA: TGCAGTGCTGCCCCCCATGAGCAGTTCTTC. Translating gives CSAAPHEQFF.

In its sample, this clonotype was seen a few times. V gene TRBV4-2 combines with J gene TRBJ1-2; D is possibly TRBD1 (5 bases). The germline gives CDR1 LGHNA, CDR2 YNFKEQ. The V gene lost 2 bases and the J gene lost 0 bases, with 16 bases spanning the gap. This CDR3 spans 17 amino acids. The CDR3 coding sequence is TGTGCCAGCAGCCAACTAATCAGTGACAGAACTAACTATGGCTACACCTTC. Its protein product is CASSQLISDRTNYGYTF.

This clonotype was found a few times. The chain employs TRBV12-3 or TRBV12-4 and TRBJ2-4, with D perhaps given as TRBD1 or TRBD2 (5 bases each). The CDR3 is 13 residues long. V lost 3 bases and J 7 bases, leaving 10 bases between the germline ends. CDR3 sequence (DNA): TGTGCCAGCAGTTTGGGGGATAGGAACATTCAGTACTTC. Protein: CASSLGDRNIQYF.

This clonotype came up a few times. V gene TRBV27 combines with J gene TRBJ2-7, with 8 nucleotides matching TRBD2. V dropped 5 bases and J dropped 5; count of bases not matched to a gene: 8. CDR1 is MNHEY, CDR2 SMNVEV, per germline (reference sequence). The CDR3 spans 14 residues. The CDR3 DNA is TGTGCCAGCAGTGGAAGCGGGAGAAGGAACGAGCAGTACTTC. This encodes CASSGSGRRNEQYF.

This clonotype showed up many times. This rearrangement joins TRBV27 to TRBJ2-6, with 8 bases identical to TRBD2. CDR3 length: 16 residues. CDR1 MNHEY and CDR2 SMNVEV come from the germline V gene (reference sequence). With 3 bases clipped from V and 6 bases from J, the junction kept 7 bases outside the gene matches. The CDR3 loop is CASSFGGGLPANVLTF. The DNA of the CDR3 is TGTGCCAGCAGTTTCGGGGGGGGACTACCGGCCAACGTCCTGACTTTC.

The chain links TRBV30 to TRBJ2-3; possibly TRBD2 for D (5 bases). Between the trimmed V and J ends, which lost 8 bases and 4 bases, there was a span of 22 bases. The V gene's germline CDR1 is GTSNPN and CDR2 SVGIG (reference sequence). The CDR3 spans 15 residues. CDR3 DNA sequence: TGTGCCCTAGCCCCTTTTGCGAGTCTCCCAGATACGCAGTATTTT. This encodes CALAPFASLPDTQYF.

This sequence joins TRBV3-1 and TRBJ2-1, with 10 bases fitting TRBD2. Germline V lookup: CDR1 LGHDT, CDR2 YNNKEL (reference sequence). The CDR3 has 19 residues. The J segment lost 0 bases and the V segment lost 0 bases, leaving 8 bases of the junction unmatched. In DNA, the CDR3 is TGTGCCAGCAGCCAAGAATGGGAAGCGGGGGGGAGCTCCTACAATGAGCAGTTCTTC. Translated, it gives CASSQEWEAGGSSYNEQFF.

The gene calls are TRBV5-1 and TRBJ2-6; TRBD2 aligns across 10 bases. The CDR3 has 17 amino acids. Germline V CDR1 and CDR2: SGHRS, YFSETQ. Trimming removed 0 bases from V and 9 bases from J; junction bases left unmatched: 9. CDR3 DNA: TGCGCCAGCAGCTTGGTGGCTAGCGGGAGCCCCATCAACGTCCTGACTTTC. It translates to CASSLVASGSPINVLTF.

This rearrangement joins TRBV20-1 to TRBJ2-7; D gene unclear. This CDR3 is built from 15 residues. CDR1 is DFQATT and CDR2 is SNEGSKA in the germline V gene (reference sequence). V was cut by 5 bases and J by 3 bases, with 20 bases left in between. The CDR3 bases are TGCAGTGCTCCCCGGGCCTCACCGTGGGGCTACGAGCAGTACTTC. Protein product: CSAPRASPWGYEQYF.

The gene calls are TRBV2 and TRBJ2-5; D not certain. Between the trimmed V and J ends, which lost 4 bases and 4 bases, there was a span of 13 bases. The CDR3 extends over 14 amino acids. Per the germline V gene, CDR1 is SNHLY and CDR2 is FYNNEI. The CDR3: CASSATGLAETQYF. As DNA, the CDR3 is TGTGCCAGCAGTGCAACTGGGTTGGCAGAGACCCAGTACTTC.

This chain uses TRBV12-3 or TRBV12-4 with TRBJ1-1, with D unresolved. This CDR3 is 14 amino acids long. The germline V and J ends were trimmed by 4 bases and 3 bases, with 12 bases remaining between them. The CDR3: CASSYGRLYTEAFF. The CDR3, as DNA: TGTGCCAGCAGTTATGGCCGCTTGTACACTGAAGCTTTCTTT.

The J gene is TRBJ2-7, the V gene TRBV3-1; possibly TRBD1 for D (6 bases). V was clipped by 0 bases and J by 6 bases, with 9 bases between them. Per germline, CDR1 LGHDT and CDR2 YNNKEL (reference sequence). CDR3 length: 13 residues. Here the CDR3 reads CASSQEQGREQYF. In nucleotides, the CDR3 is TGTGCCAGCAGCCAAGAGCAGGGGCGCGAGCAGTACTTC.

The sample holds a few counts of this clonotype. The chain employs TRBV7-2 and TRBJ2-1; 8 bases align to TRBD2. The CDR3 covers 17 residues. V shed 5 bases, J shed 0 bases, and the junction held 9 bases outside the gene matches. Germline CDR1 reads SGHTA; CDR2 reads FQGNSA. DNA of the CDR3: TGTGCCAGCAGCCCCCTCGGGCGGGGGGACTCCTACAATGAGCAGTTCTTC. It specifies CASSPLGRGDSYNEQFF.

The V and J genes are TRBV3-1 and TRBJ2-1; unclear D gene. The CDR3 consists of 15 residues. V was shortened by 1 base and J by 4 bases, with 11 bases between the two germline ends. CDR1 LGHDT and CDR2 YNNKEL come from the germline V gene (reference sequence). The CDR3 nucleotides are TGTGCCAGCAGCCAAGGGGCGGTTCGATACAATGAGCAGTTCTTC. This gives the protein CASSQGAVRYNEQFF.

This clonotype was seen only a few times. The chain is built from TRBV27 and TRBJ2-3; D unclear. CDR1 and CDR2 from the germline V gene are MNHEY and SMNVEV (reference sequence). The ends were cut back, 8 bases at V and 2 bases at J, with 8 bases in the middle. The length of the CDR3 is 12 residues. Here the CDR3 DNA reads TGTGCCAGCGGATATATCACAGATACGCAGTATTTT. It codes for CASGYITDTQYF.

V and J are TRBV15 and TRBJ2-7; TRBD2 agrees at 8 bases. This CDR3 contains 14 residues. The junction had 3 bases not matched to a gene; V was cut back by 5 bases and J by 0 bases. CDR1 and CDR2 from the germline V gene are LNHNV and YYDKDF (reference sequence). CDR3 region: CATSVSGVSYEQYF. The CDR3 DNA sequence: TGTGCCACCAGCGTTAGCGGGGTCTCCTACGAGCAGTACTTC.

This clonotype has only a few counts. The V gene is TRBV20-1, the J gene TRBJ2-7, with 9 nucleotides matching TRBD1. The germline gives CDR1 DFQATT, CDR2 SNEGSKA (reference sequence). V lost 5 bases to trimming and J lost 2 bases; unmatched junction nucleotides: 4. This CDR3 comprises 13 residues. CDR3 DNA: TGCAGTGCTCACCGGGACAGGGCCTACGAGCAGTACTTC. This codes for CSAHRDRAYEQYF.